This TCR beta chain derives from a study of cytomegalovirus exposure and HLA in healthy donors. Study-wide background: For the 300 to 450 genotyped donors, roughly 81% fell within the Caucasian-associated ancestry cluster. Broader study findings: A likely sequencing artifact accounted for one observed cluster of highly shared sequence variants. The authors listed 164 TCR beta chains as cytomegalovirus-associated.

The PCR had 60 Vbeta and 13 Jbeta primers. TCRdb's copy holds only in-frame clones and misses some; the assay was immunoSEQ multiplex PCR. This table has some 250,000 clones, roughly 82% appearing once. About this clone: The target antigen is unknown.

The length of the CDR3 is 14 residues. The germline CDR1 and CDR2 sequences are SNHLY and FYNNEI. The chain uses TRBV2 and TRBJ2-5; 9 bases agree with TRBD2. TRBJ2-7 matches the DNA end more closely, so the J call is doubtful. The specimen was PBMCs. This receptor was taken from a woman aged 40 to 50 in good health and CMV-seropositive. The CDR3 region has the DNA TGTGCCAGCAGTGAAGGGACTAGCGTCTACGAGCAGTACTTC. It yields the protein CASSEGTSVYEQYF.